This T cell receptor beta chain was documented in a study of post-analysis software for immune sequencing data. cDNA libraries of TCR beta carried unique molecular identifiers. In TCRdb, the PCR reads were re-called with MiXCR into one record per CDR3 protein. The profile covers 400,000 to 500,000 distinct CDR3 sequences, with approximately 39% appearing a single time and 7.6% taken by the ten largest. The clonotype comes from a girl aged 2 to 10 with multiple sclerosis. The sample taken for sequencing was blood.

For the CDR3, the DNA is TGCAGTGCTAGAGTAGGGGGGGGCGGCGTGCATGAGCAGTTCTTC. This translates into CSARVGGGGVHEQFF. The rearrangement joins TRBV20-1 to TRBJ2-1, with D maybe TRBD2 (7 bases). The ends were cut back, 1 base at V and 8 bases at J, with 18 bases in the middle. CDR3 length: 15 residues. The germline V gene encodes CDR1 DFQATT and CDR2 SNEGSKA (reference sequence).